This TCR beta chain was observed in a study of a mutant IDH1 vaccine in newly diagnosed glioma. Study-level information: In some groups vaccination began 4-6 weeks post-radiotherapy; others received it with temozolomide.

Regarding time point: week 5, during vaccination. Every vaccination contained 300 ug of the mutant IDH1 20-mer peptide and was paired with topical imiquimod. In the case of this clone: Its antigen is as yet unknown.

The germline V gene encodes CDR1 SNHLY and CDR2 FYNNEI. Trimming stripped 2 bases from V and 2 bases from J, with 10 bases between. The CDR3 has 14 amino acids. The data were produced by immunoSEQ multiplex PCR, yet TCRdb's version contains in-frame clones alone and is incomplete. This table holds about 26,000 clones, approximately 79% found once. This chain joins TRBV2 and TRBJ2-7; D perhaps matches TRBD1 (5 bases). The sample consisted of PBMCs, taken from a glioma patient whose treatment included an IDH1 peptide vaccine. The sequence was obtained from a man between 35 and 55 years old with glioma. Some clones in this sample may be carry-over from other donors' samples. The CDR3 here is CASSEKDKPYEQYF. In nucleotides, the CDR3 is TGTGCCAGCAGTGAAAAGGACAAGCCCTACGAGCAGTACTTC.